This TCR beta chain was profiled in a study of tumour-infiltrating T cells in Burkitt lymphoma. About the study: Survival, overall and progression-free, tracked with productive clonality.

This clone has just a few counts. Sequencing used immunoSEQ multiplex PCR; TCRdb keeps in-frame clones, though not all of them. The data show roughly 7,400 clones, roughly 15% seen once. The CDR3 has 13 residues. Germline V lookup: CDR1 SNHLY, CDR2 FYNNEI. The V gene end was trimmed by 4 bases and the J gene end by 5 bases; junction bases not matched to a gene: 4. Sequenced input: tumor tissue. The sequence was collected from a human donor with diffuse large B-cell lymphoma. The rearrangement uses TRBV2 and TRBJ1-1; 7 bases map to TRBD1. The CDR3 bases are TGTGCCAGCAGTGCACAGGGGAATACTGAAGCTTTCTTT. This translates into CASSAQGNTEAFF.